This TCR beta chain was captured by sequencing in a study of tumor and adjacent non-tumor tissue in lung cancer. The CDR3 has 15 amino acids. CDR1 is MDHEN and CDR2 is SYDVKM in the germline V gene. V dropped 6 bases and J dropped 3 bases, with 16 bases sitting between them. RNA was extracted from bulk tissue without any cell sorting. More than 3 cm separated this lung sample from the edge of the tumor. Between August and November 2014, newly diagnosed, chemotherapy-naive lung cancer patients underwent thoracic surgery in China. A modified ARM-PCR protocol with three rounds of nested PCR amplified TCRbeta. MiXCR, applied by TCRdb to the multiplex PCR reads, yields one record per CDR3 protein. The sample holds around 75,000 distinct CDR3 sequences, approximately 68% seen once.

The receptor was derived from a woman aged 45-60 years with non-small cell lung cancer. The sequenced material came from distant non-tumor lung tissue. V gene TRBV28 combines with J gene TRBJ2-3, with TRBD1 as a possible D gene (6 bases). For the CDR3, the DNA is TGTGCCAGCAGCCCGCCGACAGGTCTGACAGATACGCAGTATTTT. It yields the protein CASSPPTGLTDTQYF. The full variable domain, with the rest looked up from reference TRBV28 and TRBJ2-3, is DVKVTQSSRYLVKRTGEKVFLECVQDMDHENMFWYRQDPGLGLRLIYFSYDVKMKEKGDIPEGYSVSREKKERFSLILESASTNQTSMYLCASSPPTGLTDTQYFGPGTRLTVL.